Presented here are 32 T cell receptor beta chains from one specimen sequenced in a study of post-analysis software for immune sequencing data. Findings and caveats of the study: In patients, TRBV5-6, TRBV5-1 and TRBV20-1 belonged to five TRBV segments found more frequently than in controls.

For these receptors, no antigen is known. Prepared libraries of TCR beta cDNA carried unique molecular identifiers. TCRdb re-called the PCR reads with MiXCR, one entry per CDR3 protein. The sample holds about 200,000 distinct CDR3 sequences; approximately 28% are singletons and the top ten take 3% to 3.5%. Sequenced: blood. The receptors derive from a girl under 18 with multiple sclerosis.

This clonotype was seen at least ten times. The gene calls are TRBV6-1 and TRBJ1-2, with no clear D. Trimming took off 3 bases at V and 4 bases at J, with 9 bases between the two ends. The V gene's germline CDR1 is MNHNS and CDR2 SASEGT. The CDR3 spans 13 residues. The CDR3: CASSESGFYGYTF. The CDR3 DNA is TGTGCCAGCAGTGAGTCCGGATTCTATGGCTACACCTTC.

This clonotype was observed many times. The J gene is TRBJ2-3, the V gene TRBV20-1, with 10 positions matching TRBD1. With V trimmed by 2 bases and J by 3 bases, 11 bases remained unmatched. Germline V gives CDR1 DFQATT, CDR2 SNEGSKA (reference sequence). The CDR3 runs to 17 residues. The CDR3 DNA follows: TGCAGTGCTAGATACCCTTCCGGGACAGGGGTTACAGATACGCAGTATTTT. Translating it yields CSARYPSGTGVTDTQYF.

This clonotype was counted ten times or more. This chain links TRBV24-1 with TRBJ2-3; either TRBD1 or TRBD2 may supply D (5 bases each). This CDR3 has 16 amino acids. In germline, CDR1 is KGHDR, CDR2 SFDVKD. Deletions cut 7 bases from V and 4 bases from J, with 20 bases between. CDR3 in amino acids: CATRSRQLGTPDTQYF. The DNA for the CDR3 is TGTGCCACCAGAAGCCGACAGCTCGGGACCCCAGATACGCAGTATTTT.

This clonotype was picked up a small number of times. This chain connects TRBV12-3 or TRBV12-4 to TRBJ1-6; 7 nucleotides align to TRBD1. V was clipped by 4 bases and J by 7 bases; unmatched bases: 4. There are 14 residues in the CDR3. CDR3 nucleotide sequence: TGTGCCAGCAGTTCCAGGGGGTCCAATTCACCCCTCCACTTT. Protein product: CASSSRGSNSPLHF.

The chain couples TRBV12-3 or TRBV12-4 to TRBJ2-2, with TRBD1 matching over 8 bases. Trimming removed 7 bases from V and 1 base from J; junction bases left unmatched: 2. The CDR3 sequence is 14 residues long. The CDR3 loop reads CASKGTGNTGELFF. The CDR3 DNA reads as TGTGCCAGCAAAGGGACAGGGAACACCGGGGAGCTGTTTTTT.

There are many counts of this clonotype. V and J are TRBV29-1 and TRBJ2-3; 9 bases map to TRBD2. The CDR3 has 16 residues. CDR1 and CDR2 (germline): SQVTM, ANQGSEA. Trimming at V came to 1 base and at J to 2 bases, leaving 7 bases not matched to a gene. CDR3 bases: TGCAGCGTTGAAGGTCAAGCGGGAGGCCCCACAGATACGCAGTATTTT. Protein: CSVEGQAGGPTDTQYF.

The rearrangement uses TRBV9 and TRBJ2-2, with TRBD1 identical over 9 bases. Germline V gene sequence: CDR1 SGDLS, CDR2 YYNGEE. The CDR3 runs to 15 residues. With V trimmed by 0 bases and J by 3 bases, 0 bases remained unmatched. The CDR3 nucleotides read TGTGCCAGCAGCGTAGGGGACAGGGACACCGGGGAGCTGTTTTTT. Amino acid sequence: CASSVGDRDTGELFF.

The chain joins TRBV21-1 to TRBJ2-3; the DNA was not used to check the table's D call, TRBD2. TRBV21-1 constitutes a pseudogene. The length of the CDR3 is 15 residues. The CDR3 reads CASSKGEGSTDTQYF. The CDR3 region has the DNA TGTGCCAGCAGCAAAGGGGAGGGGTCCACAGATACGCAGTATTTT.

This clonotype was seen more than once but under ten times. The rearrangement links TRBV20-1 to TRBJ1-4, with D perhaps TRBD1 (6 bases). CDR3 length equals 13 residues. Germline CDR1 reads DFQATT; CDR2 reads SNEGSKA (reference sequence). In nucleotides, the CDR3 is TGCAGCGTAGGGGGTAGTAGCAGCCAAAAACTGTTTTTT. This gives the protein CSVGGSSSQKLFF.

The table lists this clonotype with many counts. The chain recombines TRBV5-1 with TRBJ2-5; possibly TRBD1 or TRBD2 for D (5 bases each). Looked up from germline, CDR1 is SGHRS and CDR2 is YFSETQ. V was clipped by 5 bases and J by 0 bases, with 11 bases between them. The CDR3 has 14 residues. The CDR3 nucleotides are TGCGCCAGCAGTCCGGGACCCAACCAAGAGACCCAGTACTTC. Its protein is CASSPGPNQETQYF.

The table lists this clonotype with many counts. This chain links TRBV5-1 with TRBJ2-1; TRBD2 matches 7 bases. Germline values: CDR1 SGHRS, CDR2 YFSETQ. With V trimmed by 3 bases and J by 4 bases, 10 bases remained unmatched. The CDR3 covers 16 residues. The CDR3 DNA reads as TGCGCCAGCAGCTGGGGCGGGGGAGCCTCATACAATGAGCAGTTCTTC. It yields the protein CASSWGGGASYNEQFF. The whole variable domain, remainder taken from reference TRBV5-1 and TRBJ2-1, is KAGVTQTPRYLIKTRGQQVTLSCSPISGHRSVSWYQQTPGQGLQFLFEYFSETQRNKGNFPGRFSGRQFSNSRSEMNVSTLELGDSALYLCASSWGGGASYNEQFFGPGTRLTVL.

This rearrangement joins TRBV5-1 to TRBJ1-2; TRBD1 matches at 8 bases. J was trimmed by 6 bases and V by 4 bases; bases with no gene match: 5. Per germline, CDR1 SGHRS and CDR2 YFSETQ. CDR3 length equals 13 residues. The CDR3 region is CASSVRDRHGYTF. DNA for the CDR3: TGCGCCAGCAGCGTCCGGGACAGGCATGGCTACACCTTC.

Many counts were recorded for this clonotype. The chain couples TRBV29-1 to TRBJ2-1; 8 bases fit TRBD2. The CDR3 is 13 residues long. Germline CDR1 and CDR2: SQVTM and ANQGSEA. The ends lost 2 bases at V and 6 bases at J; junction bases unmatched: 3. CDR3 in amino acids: CSVEKTSANEQFF. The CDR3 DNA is TGCAGCGTTGAAAAGACTAGCGCCAATGAGCAGTTCTTC.

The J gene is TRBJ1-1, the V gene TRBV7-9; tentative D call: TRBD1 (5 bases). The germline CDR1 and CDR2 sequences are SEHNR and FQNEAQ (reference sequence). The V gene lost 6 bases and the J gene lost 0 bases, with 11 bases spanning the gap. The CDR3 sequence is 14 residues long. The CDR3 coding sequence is TGTGCCAGCAGGGGGGGAGGGATGAACACTGAAGCTTTCTTT. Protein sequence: CASRGGGMNTEAFF.

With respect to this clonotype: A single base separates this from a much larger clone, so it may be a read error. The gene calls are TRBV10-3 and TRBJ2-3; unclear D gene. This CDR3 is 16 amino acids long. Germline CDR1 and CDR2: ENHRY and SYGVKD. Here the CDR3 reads CAISESETYITDMQYF. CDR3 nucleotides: TGTGCCATCAGTGAATCAGAGACTTATATCACAGATATGCAGTATTTT.

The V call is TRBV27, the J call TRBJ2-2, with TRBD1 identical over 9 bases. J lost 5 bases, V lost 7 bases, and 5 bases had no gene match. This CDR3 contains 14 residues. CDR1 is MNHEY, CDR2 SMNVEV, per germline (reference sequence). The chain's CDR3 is CASTWTGETGELFF. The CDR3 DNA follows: TGTGCCAGCACCTGGACAGGGGAAACCGGGGAGCTGTTTTTT.

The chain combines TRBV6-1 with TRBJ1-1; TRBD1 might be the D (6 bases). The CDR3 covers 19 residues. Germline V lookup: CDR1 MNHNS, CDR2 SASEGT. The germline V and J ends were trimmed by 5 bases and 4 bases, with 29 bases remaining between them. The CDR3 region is CASSKRPTLQGVGGTEAFF. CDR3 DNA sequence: TGTGCCAGCAGTAAACGTCCTACACTACAGGGAGTGGGAGGCACTGAAGCTTTCTTT.

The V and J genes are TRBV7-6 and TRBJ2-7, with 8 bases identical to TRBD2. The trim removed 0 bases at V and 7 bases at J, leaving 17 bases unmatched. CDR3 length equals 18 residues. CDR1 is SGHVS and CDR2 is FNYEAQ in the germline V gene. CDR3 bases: TGTGCCAGCAGCTTAGCTGGTGGGTTAGCGGGGCCCCATAGGGAGCAGTACTTC. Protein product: CASSLAGGLAGPHREQYF.

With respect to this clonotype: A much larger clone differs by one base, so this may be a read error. The DNA for the CDR3 is TGTGCCATCTGGGGGGAGACGTCAGAGACCCAGTACTTC. Translation gives CAIWGETSETQYF. V gene TRBV10-3 combines with J gene TRBJ2-7, with D perhaps matching TRBD2 (6 bases). The J call is doubtful: the DNA matches TRBJ2-5 better. This CDR3 is 13 amino acids long. The V gene's germline CDR1 is ENHRY and CDR2 SYGVKD.

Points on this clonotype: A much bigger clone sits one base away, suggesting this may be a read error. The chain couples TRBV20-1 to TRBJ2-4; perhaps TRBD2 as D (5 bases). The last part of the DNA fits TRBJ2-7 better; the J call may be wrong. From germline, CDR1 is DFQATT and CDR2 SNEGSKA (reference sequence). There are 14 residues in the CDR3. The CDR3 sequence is CSAREDEGSYEQYF. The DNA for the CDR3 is TGCAGTGCTAGAGAAGACGAGGGCAGCTACGAGCAGTACTTC.

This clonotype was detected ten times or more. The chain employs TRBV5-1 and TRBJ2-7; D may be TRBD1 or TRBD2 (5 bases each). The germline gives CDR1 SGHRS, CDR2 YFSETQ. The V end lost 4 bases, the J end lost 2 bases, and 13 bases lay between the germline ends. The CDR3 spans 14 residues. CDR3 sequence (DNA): TGCGCCAGCAGCCTAAATCGGGACGCCTACGAGCAGTACTTC. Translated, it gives CASSLNRDAYEQYF.

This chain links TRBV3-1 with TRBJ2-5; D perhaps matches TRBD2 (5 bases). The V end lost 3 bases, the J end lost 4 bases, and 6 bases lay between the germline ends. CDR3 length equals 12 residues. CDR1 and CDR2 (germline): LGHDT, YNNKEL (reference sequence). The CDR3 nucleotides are TGTGCCAGCAGCCATGGAGGAGAGACCCAGTACTTC. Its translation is CASSHGGETQYF.

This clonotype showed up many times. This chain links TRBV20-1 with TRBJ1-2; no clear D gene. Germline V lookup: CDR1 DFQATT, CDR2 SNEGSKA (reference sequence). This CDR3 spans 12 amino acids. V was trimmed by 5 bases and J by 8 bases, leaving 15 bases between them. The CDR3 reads CSAVGNVVGYTF. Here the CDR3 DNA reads TGCAGTGCTGTAGGTAATGTAGTCGGCTACACCTTC.

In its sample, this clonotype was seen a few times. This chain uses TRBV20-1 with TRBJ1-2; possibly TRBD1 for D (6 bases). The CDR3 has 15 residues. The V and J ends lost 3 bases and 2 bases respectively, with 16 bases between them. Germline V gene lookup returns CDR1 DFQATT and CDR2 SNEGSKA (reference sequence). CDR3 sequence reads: CSASWLGRGNYGYTF. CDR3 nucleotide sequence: TGCAGTGCTAGTTGGCTGGGCAGGGGAAACTATGGCTACACCTTC.

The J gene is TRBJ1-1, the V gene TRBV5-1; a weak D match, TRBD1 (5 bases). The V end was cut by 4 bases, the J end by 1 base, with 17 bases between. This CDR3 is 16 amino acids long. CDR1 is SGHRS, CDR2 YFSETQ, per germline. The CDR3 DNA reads TGCGCCAGCAGCCCAGGGACCCTCGGAGGGAACACTGAAGCTTTCTTT. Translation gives CASSPGTLGGNTEAFF.

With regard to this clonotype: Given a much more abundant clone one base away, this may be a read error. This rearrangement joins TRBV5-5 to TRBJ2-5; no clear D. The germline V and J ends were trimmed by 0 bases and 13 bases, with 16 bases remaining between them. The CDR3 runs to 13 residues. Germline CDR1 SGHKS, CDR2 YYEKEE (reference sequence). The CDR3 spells CASSLGRFYERYF. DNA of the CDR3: TGTGCCAGCAGCTTGGGGCGTTTTTACGAGCGGTACTTC.

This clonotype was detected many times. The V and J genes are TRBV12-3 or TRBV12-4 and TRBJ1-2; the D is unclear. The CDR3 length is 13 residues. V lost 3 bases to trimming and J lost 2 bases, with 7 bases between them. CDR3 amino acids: CASSFGRNYGYTF. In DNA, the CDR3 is TGTGCCAGCAGTTTCGGCAGAAACTATGGCTACACCTTC.

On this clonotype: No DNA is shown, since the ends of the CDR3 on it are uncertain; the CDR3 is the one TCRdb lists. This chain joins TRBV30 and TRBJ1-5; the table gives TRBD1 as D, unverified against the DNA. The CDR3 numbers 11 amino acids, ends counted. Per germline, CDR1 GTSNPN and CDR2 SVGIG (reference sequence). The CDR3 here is CAWGPGTSRHF.

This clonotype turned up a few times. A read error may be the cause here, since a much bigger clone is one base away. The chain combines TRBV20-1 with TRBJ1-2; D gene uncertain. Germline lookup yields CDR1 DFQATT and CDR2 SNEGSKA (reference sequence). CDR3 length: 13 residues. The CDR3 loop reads CSTSPGPNYGYTF. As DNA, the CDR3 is TGCAGTACTAGCCCCGGCCCTAACTATGGCTACACCTTC.

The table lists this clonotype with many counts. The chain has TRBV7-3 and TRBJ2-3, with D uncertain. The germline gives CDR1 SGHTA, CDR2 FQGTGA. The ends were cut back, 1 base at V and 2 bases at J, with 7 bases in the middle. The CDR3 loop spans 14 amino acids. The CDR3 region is CASSLNLPTDTQYF. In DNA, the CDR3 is TGTGCCAGCAGCTTAAACCTACCCACAGATACGCAGTATTTT. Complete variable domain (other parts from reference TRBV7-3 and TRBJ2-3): GAGVSQTPSNKVTEKGKYVELRCDPISGHTALYWYRQSLGQGPEFLIYFQGTGAADDSGLPNDRFFAVRPEGSVSTLKIQRTERGDSAVYLCASSLNLPTDTQYFGPGTRLTVL.

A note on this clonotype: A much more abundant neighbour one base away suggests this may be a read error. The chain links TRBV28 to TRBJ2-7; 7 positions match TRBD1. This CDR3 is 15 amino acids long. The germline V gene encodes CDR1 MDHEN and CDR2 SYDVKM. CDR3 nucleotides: TGTGCCGGCAGGGGGTCAGGGACAGCCTCCTACGAGCAGTACTTC. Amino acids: CAGRGSGTASYEQYF.

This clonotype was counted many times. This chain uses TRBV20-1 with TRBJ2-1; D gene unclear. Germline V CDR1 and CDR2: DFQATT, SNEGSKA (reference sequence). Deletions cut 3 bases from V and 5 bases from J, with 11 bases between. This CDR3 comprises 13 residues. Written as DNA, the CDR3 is TGCAGTGCTAGTTCGGGCAGACACAATGAGCAGTTCTTC. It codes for CSASSGRHNEQFF.